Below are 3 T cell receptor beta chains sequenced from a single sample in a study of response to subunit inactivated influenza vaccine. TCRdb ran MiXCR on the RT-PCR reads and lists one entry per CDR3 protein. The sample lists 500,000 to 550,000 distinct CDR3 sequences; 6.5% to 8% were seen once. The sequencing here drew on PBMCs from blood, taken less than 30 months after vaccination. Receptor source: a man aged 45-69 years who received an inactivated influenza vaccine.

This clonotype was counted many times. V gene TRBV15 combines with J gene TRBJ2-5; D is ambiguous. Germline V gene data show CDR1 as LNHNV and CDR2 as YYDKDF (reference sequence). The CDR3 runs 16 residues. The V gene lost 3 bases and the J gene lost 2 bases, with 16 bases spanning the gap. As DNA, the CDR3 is TGTGCCACCAGCAGTTATGACTTGGCGGAGCAAGAGACCCAGTACTTC. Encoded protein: CATSSYDLAEQETQYF.

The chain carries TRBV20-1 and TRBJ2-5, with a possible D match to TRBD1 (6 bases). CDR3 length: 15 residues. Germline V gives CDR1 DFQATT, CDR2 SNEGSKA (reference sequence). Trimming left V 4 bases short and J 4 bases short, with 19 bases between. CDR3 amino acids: CSATTRSGTIETQYF. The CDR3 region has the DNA TGCAGTGCTACAACCCGATCCGGGACAATAGAGACCCAGTACTTC.

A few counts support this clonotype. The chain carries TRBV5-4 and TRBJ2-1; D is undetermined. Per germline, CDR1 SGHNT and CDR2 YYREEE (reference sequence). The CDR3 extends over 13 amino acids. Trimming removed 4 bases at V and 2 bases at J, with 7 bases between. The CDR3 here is CASSAETYNEQFF. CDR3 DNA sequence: TGTGCCAGCAGCGCCGAGACCTACAATGAGCAGTTCTTC.